This entry concerns a single T cell receptor (beta chain). This specimen belongs to a study of blood T cell repertoires in COVID-19. Here immunoSEQ multiplex PCR was the method, and the copy in TCRdb shows in-frame clones only, minus some. The sample has 300,000 to 350,000 clones; around 89% are singletons. Losses at the gene ends were 5 bases for V and 6 bases for J; bases not matched to a gene: 13. The CDR3 totals 16 residues. Germline V gene lookup returns CDR1 SEHNR and CDR2 FQNEAQ (reference sequence). The receptor comes from a woman between 25 and 40 years old with COVID-19, enrolled during active disease. This chain links TRBV7-9 with TRBJ2-3; 8 bases match TRBD2. The sequenced sample consisted of peripheral blood. This chain's CDR3 is CASSDPPGGRGDTQYF. Written as DNA, the CDR3 is TGTGCCAGCAGCGACCCTCCGGGGGGGCGAGGGGATACGCAGTATTTT.